Below, one TCR beta chain is given with its context. Antigen specificity is unknown. There are 14 residues in the CDR3. CDR1 and CDR2 from the germline V gene are LGHDT and YNNKEL (reference sequence). V dropped 6 bases and J dropped 5; count of bases not matched to a gene: 2. The data were taken from a study of post-analysis software for immune sequencing data. The study, taken as a whole, reports: Significantly lower normalized Chao1 diversity was found in patients with multiple sclerosis relative to controls. With F measure, samples from one preparation batch clustered together strongly. Patients carried 5 or 6 TRBV segments more frequently than controls did, and TRBV5-6, TRBV5-1 and TRBV20-1 were among them.

The TCR beta cDNA libraries contained unique molecular identifiers. Once roughly 0.85 to 11 million T cells were used, 400,000 to 550,000 cDNA molecules resulted. MiXCR was run by TCRdb on the PCR reads, yielding one entry per CDR3 protein. The table has around 710,000 distinct CDR3 sequences, approximately 44% seen once; the top ten hold roughly 4.5%. The V and J genes are TRBV3-1 and TRBJ2-1, with 12 nucleotides matching TRBD2. The sequencing sample was made of blood. The TCR comes from a girl aged 10 to 17 with multiple sclerosis. The CDR3 DNA is TGTGCCAGCAGAAGGACTAGCGGGAACAATGAGCAGTTCTTC. Translating gives CASRRTSGNNEQFF.